The source of this TCR beta chain is a study of technical replicates of blood from a handful of donors. The table came from immunoSEQ multiplex PCR; TCRdb's copy has only in-frame clones and leaves some out. This table has 85,000 to 100,000 clones, around 95% appearing once. The CDR3 loop spans 13 amino acids. Per germline, CDR1 MGHRA and CDR2 YSYEKL. V lost 0 bases and J lost 4, with 7 bases in between. The chain couples TRBV4-1 to TRBJ2-7; D is undetermined. The material sequenced was T cells isolated from PBMCs. The sequence was collected from a human donor in good health. The CDR3: CASSQDSAYEQYF. Here the CDR3 DNA reads TGCGCCAGCAGCCAAGATTCTGCGTACGAGCAGTACTTC.